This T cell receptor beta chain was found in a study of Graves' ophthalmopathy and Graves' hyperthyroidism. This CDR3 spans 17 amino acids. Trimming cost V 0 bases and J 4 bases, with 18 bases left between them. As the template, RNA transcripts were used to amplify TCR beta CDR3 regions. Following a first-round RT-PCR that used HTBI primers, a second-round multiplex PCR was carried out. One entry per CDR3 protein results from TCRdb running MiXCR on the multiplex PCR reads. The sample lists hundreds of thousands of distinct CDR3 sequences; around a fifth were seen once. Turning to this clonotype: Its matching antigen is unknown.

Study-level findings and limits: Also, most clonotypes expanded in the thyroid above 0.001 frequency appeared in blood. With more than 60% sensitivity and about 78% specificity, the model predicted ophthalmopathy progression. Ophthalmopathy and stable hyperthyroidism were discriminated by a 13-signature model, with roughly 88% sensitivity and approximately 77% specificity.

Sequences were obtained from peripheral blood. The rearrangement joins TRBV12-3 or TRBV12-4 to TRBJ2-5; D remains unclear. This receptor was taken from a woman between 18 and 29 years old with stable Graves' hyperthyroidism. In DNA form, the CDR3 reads TGTGCCAGCAGTTTAGCCGGGCCCCACTCAAACAGAGAGACCCAGTACTTC. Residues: CASSLAGPHSNRETQYF.